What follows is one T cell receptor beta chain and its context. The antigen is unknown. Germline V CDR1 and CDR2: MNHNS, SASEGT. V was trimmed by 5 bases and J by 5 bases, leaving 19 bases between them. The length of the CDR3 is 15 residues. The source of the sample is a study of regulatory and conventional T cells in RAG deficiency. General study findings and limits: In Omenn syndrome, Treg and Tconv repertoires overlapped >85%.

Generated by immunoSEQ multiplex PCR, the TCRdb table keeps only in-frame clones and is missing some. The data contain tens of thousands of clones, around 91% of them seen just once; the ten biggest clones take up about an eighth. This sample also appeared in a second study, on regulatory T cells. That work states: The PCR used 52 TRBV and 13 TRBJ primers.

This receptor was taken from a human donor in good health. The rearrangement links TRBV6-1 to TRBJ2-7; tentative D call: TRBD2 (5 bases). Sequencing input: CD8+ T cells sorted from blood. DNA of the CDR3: TGTGCCAGCAGTTCTGAAACTAGGGCTAGCAACGAGCAGTACTTC. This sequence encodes CASSSETRASNEQYF.